Detailed here is one T cell receptor (beta chain). Its antigen is not identified. A much bigger clone sits one base away, suggesting this may be a read error. Per germline, CDR1 MNHEY and CDR2 SVGAGI. The CDR3 totals 11 residues. These data are taken from a study of CD8+CD57+ T cells in acquired aplastic anemia. Across the study: DNA recovered from sorted CD4+ and CD8+ cells had a mean of 3.2 ug. Study-level findings and limits: Patients and controls shared 25 to 30 CD8+ CDR3 sequences, which appeared highly expressed in patients and within their immunodominant clones. Patients did not significantly differ from controls in CD8+ Simpson's diversity.

Both TCR beta VDJ combination and CDR3 sequence profiling were carried out. Genomic DNA was the template for this profiling. MiXCR was run by TCRdb on the reads, yielding one entry per CDR3 protein. The sample yields more than 250,000 distinct CDR3 sequences, 50% to 70% seen once. Sequencing was carried out using sorted CD4+, CD8+, or CD8+CD57+ T cells (not recorded which) from PBMCs. This TCR was recovered from a human donor with severe aplastic anemia or a healthy control (not recorded which). The chain combines TRBV6-5 with TRBJ2-1; D perhaps matches TRBD1 (5 bases). CDR3 nucleotide sequence: TGTGCCAGCAACGGACACAAGGAGCAGTTCTTC. It encodes CASNGHKEQFF.